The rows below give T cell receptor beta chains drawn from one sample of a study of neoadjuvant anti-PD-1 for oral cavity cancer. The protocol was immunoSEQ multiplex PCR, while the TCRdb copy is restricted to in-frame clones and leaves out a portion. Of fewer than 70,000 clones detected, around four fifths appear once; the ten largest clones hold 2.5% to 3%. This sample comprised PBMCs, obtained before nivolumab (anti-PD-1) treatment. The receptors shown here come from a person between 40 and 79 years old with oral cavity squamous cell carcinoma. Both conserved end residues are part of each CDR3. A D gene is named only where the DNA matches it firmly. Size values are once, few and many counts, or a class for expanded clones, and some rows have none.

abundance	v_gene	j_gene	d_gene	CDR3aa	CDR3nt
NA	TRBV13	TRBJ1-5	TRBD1	CASSSPPPGQGYQPQHF	TGTGCCAGCAGCTCCCCTCCTCCGGGACAGGGGTATCAGCCCCAGCATTTT
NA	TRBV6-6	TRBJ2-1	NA	CASSSSSSYNEQFF	TGTGCCAGCAGTTCCTCCTCCTCCTACAATGAGCAGTTCTTC
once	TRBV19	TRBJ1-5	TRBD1	CASSAGQGGHQPQHF	TGTGCCAGTAGTGCCGGACAGGGCGGTCATCAGCCCCAGCATTTT
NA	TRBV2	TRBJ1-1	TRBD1	CASRLDRDRDTEAFF	TGTGCCAGCAGGCTGGACAGGGATAGGGACACTGAAGCTTTCTTT
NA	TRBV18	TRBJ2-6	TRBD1	CASSLTGVGANVLTF	TGTGCCAGCTCACTAACAGGGGTTGGGGCCAACGTCCTGACTTTC
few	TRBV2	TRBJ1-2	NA	CASSPRGSYYGYTF	TGTGCCAGCAGTCCCCGTGGCAGCTACTATGGCTACACCTTC
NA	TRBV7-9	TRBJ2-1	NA	CASSPSSYNEQFF	TGTGCCAGCAGCCCGAGCTCCTACAATGAGCAGTTCTTC
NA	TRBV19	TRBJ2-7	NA	CASSIGEGGYEQYF	TGTGCCAGTAGTATAGGCGAAGGAGGCTACGAGCAGTACTTC
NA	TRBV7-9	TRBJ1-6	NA	CATGPPTYNSPLHF	TGTGCCACCGGACCGCCTACATATAATTCACCCCTCCACTTT
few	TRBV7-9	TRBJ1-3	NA	CASSADSGNTIYF	TGTGCCAGCTCTGCGGACTCTGGAAACACCATATATTTT
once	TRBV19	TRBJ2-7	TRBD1	CASSRRDRGYEQYF	TGTGCCAGTAGCCGCCGGGACAGGGGCTACGAGCAGTACTTC
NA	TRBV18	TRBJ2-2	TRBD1	CASSPAQGASTGELFF	TGTGCCAGCTCACCCGCTCAGGGGGCGAGTACCGGGGAGCTGTTTTTT
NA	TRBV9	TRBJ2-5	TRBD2	CASSVAERSGGTQYF	TGTGCCAGCAGCGTAGCTGAGCGGAGCGGGGGGACCCAGTACTTC
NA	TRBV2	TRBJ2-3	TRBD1	CASSEDRGTADTQYF	TGTGCCAGCAGTGAGGACAGGGGGACGGCAGATACGCAGTATTTT
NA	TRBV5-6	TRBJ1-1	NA	CASSLRREYTEAFF	TGTGCCAGCAGCTTGAGACGGGAGTACACTGAAGCTTTCTTT
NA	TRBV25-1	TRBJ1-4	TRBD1	CASSPTTGGSEKLFF	TGTGCCAGCAGCCCAACCACAGGGGGCAGTGAAAAACTGTTTTTT
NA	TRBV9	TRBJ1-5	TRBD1	CASTRTGVLILSNQPQHF	TGTGCCAGCACCAGGACAGGGGTCCTAATTCTAAGCAATCAGCCCCAGCATTTT
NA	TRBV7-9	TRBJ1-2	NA	CASSLGGESYTF	TGTGCCAGCAGCTTAGGGGGGGAGAGCTACACCTTC
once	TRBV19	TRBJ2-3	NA	CASSITGAVDTQYF	TGTGCCAGTAGTATAACGGGAGCGGTAGATACGCAGTATTTT
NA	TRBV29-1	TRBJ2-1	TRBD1	CATGTGGYNEQFF	TGCGCTACCGGGACAGGGGGGTATAATGAGCAGTTCTTC
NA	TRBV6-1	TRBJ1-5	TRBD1	CASSDGQVSNQPQHF	TGTGCCAGCAGTGACGGACAGGTTAGCAATCAGCCCCAGCATTTT
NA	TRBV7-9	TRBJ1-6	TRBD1	CASRLTGTGGVGSPLHF	TGTGCCAGCAGATTAACCGGGACAGGGGGCGTCGGTTCACCCCTCCACTTT
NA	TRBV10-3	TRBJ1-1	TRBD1	CAISKGQGDTEAFF	TGTGCCATCAGTAAAGGACAGGGGGACACTGAAGCTTTCTTT
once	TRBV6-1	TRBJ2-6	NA	CASSEWVFGANVLTF	TGTGCCAGCAGTGAATGGGTGTTTGGGGCCAACGTCCTGACTTTC
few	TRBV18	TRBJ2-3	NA	CASSPAERFTDTQYF	TGTGCCAGCTCACCGGCCGAGCGGTTCACAGATACGCAGTATTTT
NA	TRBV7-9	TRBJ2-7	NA	CASIYYEQYF	TGTGCCAGCATCTACTACGAGCAGTACTTC
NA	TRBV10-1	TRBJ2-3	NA	CASSERARDTQYF	TGCGCCAGCAGTGAGAGGGCGAGGGATACGCAGTATTTT
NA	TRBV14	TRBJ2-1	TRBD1	CASSTSGGAHNEQFF	TGTGCCAGCAGCACTTCAGGGGGCGCCCACAATGAGCAGTTCTTC
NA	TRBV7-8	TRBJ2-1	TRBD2	CASSLIIKRREGGEQFF	TGTGCCAGCAGCTTAATAATTAAACGGCGGGAGGGCGGGGAGCAGTTCTTC
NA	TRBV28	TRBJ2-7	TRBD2	CASSFSGRSYEQYF	TGTGCCAGCAGTTTTAGCGGGCGATCCTACGAGCAGTACTTC
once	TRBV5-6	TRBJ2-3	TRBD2	CASSQAGRGDTQYF	TGTGCCAGCAGCCAAGCGGGGAGGGGTGATACGCAGTATTTT
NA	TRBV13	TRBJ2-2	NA	CASSSPWNTGELFF	TGTGCCAGCAGCTCCCCCTGGAACACCGGGGAGCTGTTTTTT
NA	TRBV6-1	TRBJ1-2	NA	CASSVTPQGGYGYTF	TGTGCCAGCAGTGTTACCCCACAAGGGGGCTATGGCTACACCTTC
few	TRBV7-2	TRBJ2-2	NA	CASSNPLGIGTGELFF	TGTGCCAGCAGCAATCCCCTAGGGATAGGGACCGGGGAGCTGTTTTTT
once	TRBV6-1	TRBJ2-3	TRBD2	CASSATSGRSSNGYF	TGTGCCAGCAGTGCCACTAGCGGGAGGTCCTCCAACGGGTATTTT
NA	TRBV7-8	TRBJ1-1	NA	CASSLEGHLDTEAFF	TGTGCCAGCAGCTTAGAGGGCCACCTGGACACTGAAGCTTTCTTT
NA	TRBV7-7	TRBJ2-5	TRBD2	CASSLEPRGGRETQYF	TGTGCCAGCAGCTTGGAGCCTCGCGGGGGACGGGAGACCCAGTACTTC
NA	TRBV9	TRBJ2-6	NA	CASSEPWDAGANVLTF	TGTGCCAGCAGCGAGCCCTGGGACGCCGGGGCCAACGTCCTGACTTTC
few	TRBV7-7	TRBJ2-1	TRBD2	CASSSGLATYNEQFF	TGTGCTAGCAGCTCGGGACTAGCGACATACAATGAGCAGTTCTTC
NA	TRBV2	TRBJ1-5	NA	CASSFSGYSNQPQHF	TGTGCCAGCAGTTTCTCAGGTTATAGCAATCAGCCCCAGCATTTT